What follows are 15 T cell receptor beta chains derived from one specimen sequenced in a study of T-cell reconstitution after alpha-beta-depleted transplantation in children. It was with unique molecular identifiers that the TCRbeta library was prepared. TCRdb used MiXCR to reprocess the PCR reads, holding one entry per CDR3 protein. The repertoire has 500,000 or so distinct CDR3 sequences, 30% to 35% of them found once; the top ten carry 2% to 3%. Sequencing was performed on PBMCs from the stem cell graft donor, taken from the stem cell graft. These receptor sequences come from a human donor who donated a stem cell graft to a child with aplastic anemia.

V gene TRBV5-1 combines with J gene TRBJ2-1; 10 positions match TRBD2. The CDR3 runs 16 residues. The V segment lost 3 bases and the J segment 3 bases; nucleotides outside the gene matches: 6. Germline-derived CDR1 and CDR2 are SGHRS and YFSETQ. CDR3 nucleotides: TGCGCCAGCAGCTCCGGGACTAGCGCCTTCTACAATGAGCAGTTCTTC. This codes for CASSSGTSAFYNEQFF.

This clonotype was picked up a small number of times. The chain employs TRBV12-3 or TRBV12-4 and TRBJ1-4, with D hard to call. Trimming pared 3 bases from V and 11 bases from J, leaving 13 bases between. The CDR3 is made up of 13 amino acids. The CDR3 nucleotides are TGTGCCAGCAGTTTGAGAGGGTCTGAGAAACTGTTTTTT. It yields the protein CASSLRGSEKLFF.

This clonotype was seen at least ten times. This chain connects TRBV20-1 to TRBJ2-1; no definite D call. This CDR3 region has 14 residues. Per the germline V gene, CDR1 is DFQATT and CDR2 is SNEGSKA (reference sequence). V was trimmed by 2 bases and J by 4 bases, leaving 12 bases between them. The CDR3 DNA reads TGCAGTGCTAGACGCTCCGGGTTGTACAATGAGCAGTTCTTC. Translated, it gives CSARRSGLYNEQFF.

This clonotype was observed a few times. The chain combines TRBV7-2 with TRBJ2-7, with D possibly called TRBD1 or TRBD2 (5 bases each). Germline CDR1 is SGHTA and CDR2 is FQGNSA. V lost 5 bases and J 5 bases, leaving 22 bases between the germline ends. This CDR3 contains 16 residues. CDR3 sequence (DNA): TGTGCCAGCAGCCTGCCGGGACCAGCCCTCGGCCACGAGCAGTACTTC. It codes for CASSLPGPALGHEQYF.

This clonotype was picked up a small number of times. This chain links TRBV5-6 with TRBJ1-1; D is uncertain. CDR1 and CDR2 (germline): SGHDT, YYEEEE. The ends were cut back, 3 bases at V and 0 bases at J, with 15 bases in the middle. The CDR3 runs 16 residues. The CDR3 nucleotides are TGTGCCAGCAGCTCGGGCGGGAGCCTCATGAACACTGAAGCTTTCTTT. Translating it yields CASSSGGSLMNTEAFF.

This clonotype occurred a few times. V gene TRBV29-1 combines with J gene TRBJ2-1; TRBD2 matches 13 bases. CDR3 size: 15 residues. V lost 3 bases, J lost 3 bases, and 2 bases stayed unmatched. CDR1 is SQVTM and CDR2 is ANQGSEA in the germline V gene. The CDR3 loop reads CSVERLAGGYNEQFF. CDR3 DNA: TGCAGCGTTGAGAGACTAGCGGGAGGCTACAATGAGCAGTTCTTC.

This clonotype was detected a few times. The chain couples TRBV5-1 to TRBJ2-1; 7 nucleotides line up with TRBD1. The CDR3 spans 11 residues. Germline V lookup: CDR1 SGHRS, CDR2 YFSETQ. Trimming took 4 bases from V and 15 from J; bases not matched to a gene: 7. CDR3 coding DNA: TGCGCCAGCAGCGGTGAGACAGGGCGGTTCTTC. This encodes CASSGETGRFF.

This clonotype was recorded a few times. V and J are TRBV21-1 and TRBJ2-5; TRBD2 is the table's D call and was not checked against the DNA. TRBV21-1 is given as a pseudogene. The CDR3 spans 15 residues. The DNA for the CDR3 is TGTGCCAGCAGCTATATAGCGGGAGATTGGGAGACCCAGTACTTC. Protein sequence: CASSYIAGDWETQYF.

V usage is TRBV20-1 and J usage is TRBJ2-2; 7 nucleotides match TRBD1. The CDR3 runs to 14 residues. Per the germline V gene, CDR1 is DFQATT and CDR2 is SNEGSKA (reference sequence). Losses at the gene ends were 5 bases for V and 7 bases for J; bases not matched to a gene: 10. The CDR3 DNA sequence: TGCAGTGCTCCTAGACAGGGTGTGCACGGGGAGCTGTTTTTT. It translates to CSAPRQGVHGELFF.

This clonotype was picked up one time. The junction departs from germline at one end; a sequencing error may be responsible. The chain carries TRBV29-1 and TRBJ2-1; D remains ambiguous. CDR1 and CDR2 (germline): SQVTM, ANQGSEA. The length of the CDR3 is 11 residues. The CDR3 spells CSVVVYNEHFF. In nucleotides, the CDR3 is TGCAGCGTTGTGGTCTACAATGAGCACTTCTTC.

CDR3 loop: CSASVPAKNIQYF. In DNA, the CDR3 is TGCAGTGCTTCTGTTCCAGCCAAAAACATTCAGTACTTC. The rearrangement links TRBV20-1 to TRBJ2-4; D remains ambiguous. This CDR3 has 13 residues. Germline loops: CDR1 DFQATT, CDR2 SNEGSKA (reference sequence). The V end was cut by 5 bases, the J end by 0 bases, with 8 bases between.

The chain joins TRBV5-6 to TRBJ2-5; a possible D gene is TRBD2 (6 bases). CDR1 and CDR2 from the germline V gene are SGHDT and YYEEEE. The CDR3 has 12 residues. Trimming stripped 2 bases from V and 7 bases from J, with 9 bases between. The DNA of the CDR3 is TGTGCCAGCAGCTTTTCCGGGGGGACCCAGTACTTC. Translating it yields CASSFSGGTQYF.

The V and J genes are TRBV7-2 and TRBJ1-5; 8 nucleotides agree with TRBD1. The CDR3 has 17 amino acids. V shed 2 bases, J shed 4 bases, and the junction held 10 bases outside the gene matches. Germline-derived CDR1 and CDR2 are SGHTA and FQGNSA. CDR3 loop: CASSLLRGQDPNQPQHF. The CDR3 bases are TGTGCCAGCAGCTTATTAAGGGGACAGGACCCTAATCAGCCCCAGCATTTT.

This chain uses TRBV5-6 with TRBJ2-1, with a weak D call TRBD2 (5 bases). This CDR3 has 17 residues. V was trimmed by 0 bases and J by 4 bases, leaving 17 bases between them. Germline V gives CDR1 SGHDT, CDR2 YYEEEE. The chain's CDR3 is CASSLVRAGARYNEQFF. The CDR3 DNA is TGTGCCAGCAGCTTGGTGCGGGCGGGCGCTCGGTACAATGAGCAGTTCTTC.

This clonotype showed up just a few times. V and J are TRBV7-8 and TRBJ1-1, with TRBD1 matching over 8 bases. There are 14 residues in the CDR3. J was trimmed by 4 bases and V by 6 bases; bases with no gene match: 7. Germline CDR1 SGHVS, CDR2 FQNEAQ. The CDR3: CASRNGQGGTEAFF. CDR3 DNA: TGTGCCAGCAGAAACGGACAGGGAGGCACTGAAGCTTTCTTT.